This T cell receptor (beta chain) was sequenced during a study of cytomegalovirus exposure and HLA in healthy donors. Study results and caveats: A prior analysis recorded that most TCR beta V segments were productive about 87% or about 30% of the time.

The V gene's germline CDR1 is LNHNV and CDR2 YYDKDF (reference sequence). The CDR3 is 15 amino acids. With 5 bases removed from V and 6 bases from J, the gap between germline ends came to 17 bases. It was with 60 Vbeta and 13 Jbeta primers that the PCR ran. The assay was immunoSEQ multiplex PCR, and TCRdb's table has in-frame clones only and misses some. The sample has more than 85,000 clones; 69% are singletons. A word on this clone: Its antigen is as yet unknown.

Material: PBMCs. The chain joins TRBV15 to TRBJ2-4, with D possibly being TRBD2 (6 bases). This receptor was obtained from a man aged 25 to 45 in good health and CMV-seronegative. CDR3 region: CATSGGSAAGNIQYF. In DNA, the CDR3 is TGTGCCACCAGCGGAGGGAGTGCGGCGGGAAACATTCAGTACTTC.